This TCR beta chain was retrieved from a study of tumor-infiltrating lymphocytes in primary liver carcinoma. With around 500 ng total RNA as template and a constant-region primer, TCR beta cDNA was made. Nested multiplex PCR, run for three rounds with slightly modified ARM-PCR, yielded TCR beta libraries. It was with TRBV1-TRBV30 forward primers and a C-beta reverse primer that the first two PCR rounds were run, at around 11 cycles each. From the multiplex PCR reads, TCRdb called clonotypes with MiXCR, one entry per CDR3 protein. Of about 180,000 distinct CDR3 sequences listed, 50% to 75% are singletons. Details on this clonotype: As yet, its antigen is unknown. A much more abundant neighbour one base away suggests this may be a read error.

For blood RNA, unsorted whole blood served as the source, and germline DNA was extracted too. General study points: The study found tumor-adjacent and tumor-blood pairs overlapped less than tumor region pairs.

Germline V gives CDR1 SQVTM, CDR2 ANQGSEA. The CDR3 is 11 amino acids. The receptor was derived from a man in his forties with primary liver carcinoma and hepatitis B virus infection. The chain has TRBV29-1 and TRBJ2-7; D is unresolved. Sample: peripheral blood. The CDR3 reads CSVAPMGEKYF. The CDR3 DNA follows: TGCAGCGTTGCACCGATGGGCGAGAAGTACTTC.